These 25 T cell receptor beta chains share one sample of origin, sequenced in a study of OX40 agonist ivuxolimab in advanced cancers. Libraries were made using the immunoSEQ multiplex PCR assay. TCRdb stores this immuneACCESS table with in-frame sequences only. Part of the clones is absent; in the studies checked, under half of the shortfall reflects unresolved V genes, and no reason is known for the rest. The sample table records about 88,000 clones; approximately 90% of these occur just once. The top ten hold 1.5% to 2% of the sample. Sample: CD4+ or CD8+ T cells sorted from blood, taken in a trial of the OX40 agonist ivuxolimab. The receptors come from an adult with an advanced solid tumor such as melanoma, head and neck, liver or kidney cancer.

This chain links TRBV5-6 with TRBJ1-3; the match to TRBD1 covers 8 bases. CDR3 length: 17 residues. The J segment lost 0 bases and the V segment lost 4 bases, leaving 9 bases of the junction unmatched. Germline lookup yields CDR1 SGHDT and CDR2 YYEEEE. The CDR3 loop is CASSRSPGTGSGNTIYF. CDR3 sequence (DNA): TGTGCCAGCAGCCGGAGCCCCGGGACAGGCTCTGGAAACACCATATATTTT.

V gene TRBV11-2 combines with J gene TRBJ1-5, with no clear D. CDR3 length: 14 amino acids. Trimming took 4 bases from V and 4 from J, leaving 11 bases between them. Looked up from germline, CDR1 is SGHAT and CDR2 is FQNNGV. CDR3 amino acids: CASSYSGENQPQHF. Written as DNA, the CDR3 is TGTGCCAGCAGCTATAGTGGGGAAAATCAGCCCCAGCATTTT.

The CDR3 reads CASSSQAGALNEQFF. In DNA form, the CDR3 reads TGTGCCAGCAGTTCCCAGGCTGGGGCCCTCAATGAGCAGTTCTTC. V usage is TRBV5-4 and J usage is TRBJ2-1; a weak D match, TRBD1 (5 bases). Germline V lookup: CDR1 SGHNT, CDR2 YYREEE (reference sequence). Deletions cut 5 bases from V and 6 bases from J, with 18 bases between. This CDR3 is built from 15 residues.

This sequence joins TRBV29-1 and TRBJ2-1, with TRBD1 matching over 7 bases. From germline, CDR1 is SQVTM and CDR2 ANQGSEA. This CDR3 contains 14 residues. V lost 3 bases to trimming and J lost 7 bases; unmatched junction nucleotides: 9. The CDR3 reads CSVDRDSALNEQFF. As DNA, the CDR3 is TGCAGCGTTGACCGGGACAGCGCCTTGAATGAGCAGTTCTTC.

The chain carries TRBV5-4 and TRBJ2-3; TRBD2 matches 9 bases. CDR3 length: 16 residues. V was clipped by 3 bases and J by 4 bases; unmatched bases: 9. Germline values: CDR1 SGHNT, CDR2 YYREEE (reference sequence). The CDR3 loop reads CASSSRSAGGPDTQYF. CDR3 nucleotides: TGTGCCAGCAGCTCAAGGAGCGCGGGGGGGCCAGATACGCAGTATTTT. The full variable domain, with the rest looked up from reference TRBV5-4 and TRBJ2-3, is ETGVTQSPTHLIKTRGQQVTLRCSSQSGHNTVSWYQQALGQGPQFIFQYYREEENGRGNFPPRFSGLQFPNYSSELNVNALELDDSALYLCASSSRSAGGPDTQYFGPGTRLTVL.

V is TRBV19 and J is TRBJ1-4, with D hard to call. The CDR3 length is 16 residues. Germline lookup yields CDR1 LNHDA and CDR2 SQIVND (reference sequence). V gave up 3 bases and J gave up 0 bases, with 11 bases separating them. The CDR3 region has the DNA TGTGCCAGTAGTATCTGGCAGCCTGCAACTAATGAAAAACTGTTTTTT. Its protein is CASSIWQPATNEKLFF. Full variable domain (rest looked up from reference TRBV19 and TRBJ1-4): DGGITQSPKYLFRKEGQNVTLSCEQNLNHDAMYWYRQDPGQGLRLIYYSQIVNDFQKGDIAEGYSVSREKKESFPLTVTSAQKNPTAFYLCASSIWQPATNEKLFFGSGTQLSVL.

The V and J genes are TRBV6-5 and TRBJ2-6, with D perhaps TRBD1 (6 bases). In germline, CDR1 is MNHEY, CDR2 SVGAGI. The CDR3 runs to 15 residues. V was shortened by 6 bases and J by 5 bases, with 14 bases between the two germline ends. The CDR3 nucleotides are TGTGCCAGCAGCCCCCAGGGGTCGAGGGCCAACGTCCTGACTTTC. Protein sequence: CASSPQGSRANVLTF.

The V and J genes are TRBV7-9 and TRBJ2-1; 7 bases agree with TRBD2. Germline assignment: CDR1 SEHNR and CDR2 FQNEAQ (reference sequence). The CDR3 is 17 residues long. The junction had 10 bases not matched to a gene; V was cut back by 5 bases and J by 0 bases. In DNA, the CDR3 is TGTGCCAGCAGCCCACCCGGGGGGATCAGCTCCTACAATGAGCAGTTCTTC. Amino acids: CASSPPGGISSYNEQFF. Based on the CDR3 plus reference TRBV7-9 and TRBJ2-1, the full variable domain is DTGVSQNPRHKITKRGQNVTFRCDPISEHNRLYWYRQTLGQGPEFLTYFQNEAQLEKSRLLSDRFSAERPKGSFSTLEIQRTEQGDSAMYLCASSPPGGISSYNEQFFGPGTRLTVL.

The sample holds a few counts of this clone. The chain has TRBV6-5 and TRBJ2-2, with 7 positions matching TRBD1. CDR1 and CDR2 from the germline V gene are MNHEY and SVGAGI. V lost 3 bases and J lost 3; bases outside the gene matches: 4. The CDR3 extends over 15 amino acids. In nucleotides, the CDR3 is TGTGCCAGCAGTTATAGGCAGGGGGACACCGGGGAGCTGTTTTTT. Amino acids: CASSYRQGDTGELFF.

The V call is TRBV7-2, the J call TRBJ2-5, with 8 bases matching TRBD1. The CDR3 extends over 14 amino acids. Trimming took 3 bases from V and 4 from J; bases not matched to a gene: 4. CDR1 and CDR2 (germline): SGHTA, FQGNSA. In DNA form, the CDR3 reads TGTGCCAGCAGCTTCTTAGGACAGGGAGAGACCCAGTACTTC. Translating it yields CASSFLGQGETQYF.

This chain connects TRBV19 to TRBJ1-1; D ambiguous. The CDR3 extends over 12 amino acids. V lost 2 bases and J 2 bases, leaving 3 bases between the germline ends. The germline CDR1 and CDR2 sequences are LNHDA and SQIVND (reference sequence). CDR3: CASSISNTEAFF. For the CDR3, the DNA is TGTGCCAGTAGTATATCCAACACTGAAGCTTTCTTT.

The CDR3 bases are TGTGCCAGCAGCCGGACTAGCGGGAGATTGGCAGATACGCAGTATTTT. As protein: CASSRTSGRLADTQYF. The chain has TRBV7-2 and TRBJ2-3, with 13 bases matching TRBD2. Germline V gene sequence: CDR1 SGHTA, CDR2 FQGNSA. V shed 5 bases, J shed 4 bases, and the junction held 6 bases outside the gene matches. The CDR3 totals 16 residues.

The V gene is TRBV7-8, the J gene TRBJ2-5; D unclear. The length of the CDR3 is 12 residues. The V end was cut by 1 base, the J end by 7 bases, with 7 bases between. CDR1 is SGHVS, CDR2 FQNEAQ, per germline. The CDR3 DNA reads TGTGCCAGCAGCTTAGTGCTTGGGACCCAGTACTTC. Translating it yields CASSLVLGTQYF.

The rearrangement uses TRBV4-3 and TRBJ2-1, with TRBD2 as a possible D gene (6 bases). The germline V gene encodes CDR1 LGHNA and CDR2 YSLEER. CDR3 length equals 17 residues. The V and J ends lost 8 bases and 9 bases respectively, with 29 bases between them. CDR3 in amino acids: CASPPALLAPRRSEQFF. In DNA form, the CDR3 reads TGCGCCAGCCCCCCGGCATTGCTAGCGCCCCGACGGAGTGAGCAGTTCTTC.

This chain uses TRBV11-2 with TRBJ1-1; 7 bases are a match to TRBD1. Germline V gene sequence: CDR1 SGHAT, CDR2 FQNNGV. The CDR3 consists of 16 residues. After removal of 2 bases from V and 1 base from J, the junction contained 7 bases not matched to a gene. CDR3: CASSLTPGQRNTEAFF. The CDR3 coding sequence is TGTGCCAGCAGCTTAACACCGGGACAGAGGAACACTGAAGCTTTCTTT.

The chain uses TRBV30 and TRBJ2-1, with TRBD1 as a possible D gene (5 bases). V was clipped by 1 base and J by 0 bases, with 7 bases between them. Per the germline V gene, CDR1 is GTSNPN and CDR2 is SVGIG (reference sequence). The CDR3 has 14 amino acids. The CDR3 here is CAWSETGSYNEQFF. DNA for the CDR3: TGTGCCTGGAGTGAAACAGGCTCCTACAATGAGCAGTTCTTC.

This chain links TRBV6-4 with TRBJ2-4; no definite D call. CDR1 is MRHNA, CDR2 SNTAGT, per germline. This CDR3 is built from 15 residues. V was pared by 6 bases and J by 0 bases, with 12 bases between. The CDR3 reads CASRKSTVAKNIQYF. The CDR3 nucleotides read TGTGCCAGCAGGAAATCCACAGTAGCCAAAAACATTCAGTACTTC.

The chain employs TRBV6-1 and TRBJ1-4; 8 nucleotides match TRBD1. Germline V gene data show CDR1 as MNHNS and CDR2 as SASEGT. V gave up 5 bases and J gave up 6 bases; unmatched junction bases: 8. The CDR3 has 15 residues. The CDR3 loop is CASSSGQGSDEKLFF. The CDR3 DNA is TGTGCCAGCAGTTCCGGACAGGGTTCGGATGAAAAACTGTTTTTT.

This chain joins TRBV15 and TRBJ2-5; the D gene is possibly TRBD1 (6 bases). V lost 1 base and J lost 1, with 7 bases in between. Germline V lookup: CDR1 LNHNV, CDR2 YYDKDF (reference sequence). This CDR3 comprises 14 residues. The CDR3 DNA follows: TGTGCCACCAGCAGAGCAGGGGCCCAAGAGACCCAGTACTTC. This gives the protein CATSRAGAQETQYF.

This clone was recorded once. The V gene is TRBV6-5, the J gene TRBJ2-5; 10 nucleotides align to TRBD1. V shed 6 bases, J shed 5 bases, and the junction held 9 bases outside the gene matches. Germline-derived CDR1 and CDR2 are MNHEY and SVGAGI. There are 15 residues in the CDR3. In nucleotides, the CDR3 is TGTGCCAGCAGCCCCAGACAGGGGGCAGTGGAGACCCAGTACTTC. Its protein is CASSPRQGAVETQYF.

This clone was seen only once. CDR3 DNA: TGTGCCAGCAGCCGGGCCCCGGGAAGGCAAGAGACCCAGTACTTC. Residues: CASSRAPGRQETQYF. The rearrangement uses TRBV11-2 and TRBJ2-5, with D possibly TRBD2 on 5 matching bases. V was clipped by 5 bases and J by 2 bases, with 15 bases between them. The CDR3 is made up of 15 amino acids. Germline V lookup: CDR1 SGHAT, CDR2 FQNNGV.

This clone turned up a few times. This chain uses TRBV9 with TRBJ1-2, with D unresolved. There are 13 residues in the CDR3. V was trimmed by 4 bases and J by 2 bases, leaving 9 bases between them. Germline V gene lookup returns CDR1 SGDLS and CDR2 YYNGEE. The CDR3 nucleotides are TGTGCCAGCAGCAACAACCGGAACTATGGCTACACCTTC. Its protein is CASSNNRNYGYTF.

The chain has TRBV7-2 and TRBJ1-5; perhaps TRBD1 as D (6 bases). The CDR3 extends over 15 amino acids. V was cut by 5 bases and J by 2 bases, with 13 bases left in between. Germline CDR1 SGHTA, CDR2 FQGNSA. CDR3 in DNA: TGTGCCAGCAGCATACAGGGTGGCCGCAATCAGCCCCAGCATTTT. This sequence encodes CASSIQGGRNQPQHF. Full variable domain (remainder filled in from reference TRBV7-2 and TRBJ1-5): GAGVSQSPSNKVTEKGKDVELRCDPISGHTALYWYRQSLGQGLEFLIYFQGNSAPDKSGLPSDRFSAERTGGSVSTLTIQRTQQEDSAVYLCASSIQGGRNQPQHFGDGTRLSIL.

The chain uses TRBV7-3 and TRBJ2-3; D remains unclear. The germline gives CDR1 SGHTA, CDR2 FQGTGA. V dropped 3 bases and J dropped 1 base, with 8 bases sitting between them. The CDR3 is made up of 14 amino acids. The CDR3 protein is CASSFGLRTDTQYF. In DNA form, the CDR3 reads TGTGCCAGCAGCTTTGGGTTACGCACAGATACGCAGTATTTT.

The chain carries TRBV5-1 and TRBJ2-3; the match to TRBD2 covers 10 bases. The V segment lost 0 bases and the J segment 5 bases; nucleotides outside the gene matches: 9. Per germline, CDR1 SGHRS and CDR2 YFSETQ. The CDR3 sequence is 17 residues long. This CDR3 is CASSLAPASGGQDTQYF. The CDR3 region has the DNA TGCGCCAGCAGCTTGGCCCCGGCTAGCGGGGGTCAAGATACGCAGTATTTT.